The 20 T cell receptor beta chains in this list originate from one sample, sequenced in a study of cytomegalovirus exposure and HLA in healthy donors. Primers included in the PCR were 60 Vbeta and 13 Jbeta primers. Generated by immunoSEQ multiplex PCR, the TCRdb table keeps only in-frame clones and is missing some. The specimen's table records under 200,000 clones. Source material: PBMCs. The receptors originated from a man aged 25 to 40 in good health and CMV-seronegative.

The chain recombines TRBV5-4 with TRBJ2-7; tentatively, D is TRBD1 (5 bases). The CDR3 runs to 11 residues. Germline loops: CDR1 SGHNT, CDR2 YYREEE (reference sequence). V dropped 5 bases and J dropped 5 bases, with 8 bases sitting between them. This CDR3 reads CASRSRDEQYF. The CDR3 DNA reads as TGTGCCAGCAGAAGCAGGGACGAGCAGTACTTC.

The CDR3 loop is CASSYSGANVLTF. The CDR3 region has the DNA TGTGCCAGCAGTTACTCTGGGGCCAACGTCCTGACTTTC. The rearrangement uses TRBV2 and TRBJ2-6; unclear D gene. Germline-derived CDR1 and CDR2 are SNHLY and FYNNEI. Deletions cut 5 bases from V and 0 bases from J, with 2 bases between. CDR3 length equals 13 residues.

The CDR3 loop reads CASSLTRGISYGYTF. CDR3 nucleotides: TGTGCCAGCAGCTTAACCCGGGGAATCTCCTATGGCTACACCTTC. The chain recombines TRBV7-2 with TRBJ1-2; no reliable D call. CDR3 length equals 15 residues. The V and J ends lost 2 bases and 4 bases respectively, with 14 bases between them. From germline, CDR1 is SGHTA and CDR2 FQGNSA.

V and J are TRBV27 and TRBJ2-3; D is undetermined. Trimming stripped 2 bases from V and 1 base from J, with 10 bases between. CDR3 length: 15 amino acids. CDR1 is MNHEY, CDR2 SMNVEV, per germline (reference sequence). The CDR3 loop is CASSLGRFGTDTQYF. The CDR3 coding sequence is TGTGCCAGCAGTTTAGGGCGCTTTGGCACAGATACGCAGTATTTT.

The chain uses TRBV11-2 and TRBJ2-7, with D tentatively TRBD1 (6 bases). Trimming stripped 11 bases from V and 4 bases from J, with 18 bases between. Germline V CDR1 and CDR2: SGHAT, FQNNGV. The CDR3 has 13 amino acids. The CDR3 protein is CASSGTPVYEQYF. The CDR3 DNA sequence: TGTGCCTCCTCCGGGACACCCGTTTACGAGCAGTACTTC. The full variable domain, its missing parts supplied by reference TRBV11-2 and TRBJ2-7, is EAGVAQSPRYKIIEKRQSVAFWCNPISGHATLYWYQQILGQGPKLLIQFQNNGVVDDSQLPKDRFSAERLKGVDSTLKIQPAKLEDSAVYLCASSGTPVYEQYFGPGTRLTVT.

The chain has TRBV9 and TRBJ1-1, with a weak D call TRBD1 (6 bases). Trimming took 0 bases from V and 9 from J, leaving 9 bases between them. This CDR3 contains 12 residues. CDR1 and CDR2 (germline): SGDLS, YYNGEE. DNA for the CDR3: TGTGCCAGCAGCGTAGCCGGGACAAAAGCTTTCTTT. Translated: CASSVAGTKAFF.

The chain combines TRBV2 with TRBJ2-7, with 11 positions matching TRBD2. CDR1 SNHLY and CDR2 FYNNEI come from the germline V gene. The CDR3 is made up of 14 amino acids. Trimming at V came to 5 bases and at J to 3 bases, leaving 3 bases not matched to a gene. The CDR3 is CASSWGTSGYEQYF. In nucleotides, the CDR3 is TGTGCCAGCAGTTGGGGGACTAGCGGCTACGAGCAGTACTTC.

V gene TRBV19 combines with J gene TRBJ1-5, with D perhaps matching TRBD1 (5 bases). The CDR3 is 16 residues long. V was shortened by 5 bases and J by 3 bases, with 17 bases between the two germline ends. Per germline, CDR1 LNHDA and CDR2 SQIVND (reference sequence). The CDR3 spells CASSLSYQTVNQPQHF. As DNA, the CDR3 is TGTGCCAGTAGTCTCTCCTACCAGACAGTCAATCAGCCCCAGCATTTT.

V usage is TRBV10-2 and J usage is TRBJ1-5; perhaps TRBD1 as D (5 bases). This CDR3 region has 13 residues. CDR1 is WSHSY, CDR2 SAAADI, per germline. V shed 2 bases and J shed 8 bases, with 10 bases lying between them. The CDR3 DNA follows: TGCGCCAGCAGTGAGGTGGGAGGGGAGCCCCAGCATTTT. This sequence encodes CASSEVGGEPQHF.

The chain employs TRBV5-4 and TRBJ2-1, with TRBD2 matching over 15 bases. The CDR3 has 16 amino acids. J was trimmed by 3 bases and V by 3 bases; bases with no gene match: 1. Germline V gives CDR1 SGHNT, CDR2 YYREEE (reference sequence). Here the CDR3 reads CASSWTSGGGYNEQFF. Here the CDR3 DNA reads TGTGCCAGCAGCTGGACTAGCGGGGGGGGCTACAATGAGCAGTTCTTC.

The chain employs TRBV4-1 and TRBJ1-5; no definite D call. Looked up from germline, CDR1 is MGHRA and CDR2 is YSYEKL. The CDR3 runs to 15 residues. V was cut by 0 bases and J by 9 bases, with 15 bases left in between. The CDR3 DNA reads as TGCGCCAGCAGCCAAGAGATGGAGGGCTATTGGCCCCAGCATTTT. Translating gives CASSQEMEGYWPQHF.

V is TRBV7-2 and J is TRBJ1-1; 8 nucleotides line up with TRBD1. This CDR3 is 17 amino acids long. Germline CDR1 and CDR2: SGHTA and FQGNSA. V trimming: 2 bases; J trimming: 3 bases; junction bases outside the gene matches: 11. CDR3 nucleotide sequence: TGTGCCAGCAGCTTAAATCTGGCGGCAGGGGGCGACACTGAAGCTTTCTTT. Translating it yields CASSLNLAAGGDTEAFF.

The V and J genes are TRBV7-8 and TRBJ1-1; D is possibly TRBD1 (6 bases). Germline V gene lookup returns CDR1 SGHVS and CDR2 FQNEAQ. The CDR3 length is 15 residues. The V and J ends lost 1 base and 6 bases respectively, with 15 bases between them. The CDR3 region is CASSLVATGGAEAFF. Written as DNA, the CDR3 is TGTGCCAGCAGCTTAGTAGCGACAGGAGGAGCTGAAGCTTTCTTT.

The chain couples TRBV29-1 to TRBJ1-1; D not resolved. CDR1 SQVTM and CDR2 ANQGSEA come from the germline V gene. The CDR3 is 13 residues long. The germline V and J ends were trimmed by 5 bases and 5 bases, with 15 bases remaining between them. The CDR3 DNA follows: TGCAGCGTTATAAAGGTTCCGCGGACTGAAGCTTTCTTT. It encodes CSVIKVPRTEAFF.

V and J are TRBV4-2 and TRBJ2-3, with 11 bases matching TRBD2. The CDR3 totals 18 residues. CDR1 and CDR2 from the germline V gene are LGHNA and YNFKEQ. The junction had 10 bases not matched to a gene; V was cut back by 5 bases and J by 0 bases. CDR3 residues: CASSSPLLAGGSTDTQYF. The CDR3 DNA is TGTGCCAGCAGCTCGCCTCTGTTAGCGGGAGGGAGCACAGATACGCAGTATTTT.

The rearrangement joins TRBV30 to TRBJ1-1; TRBD1 is a possible D gene (5 bases). The germline V and J ends were trimmed by 0 bases and 8 bases, with 16 bases remaining between them. CDR3 length: 14 residues. Germline-derived CDR1 and CDR2 are GTSNPN and SVGIG (reference sequence). CDR3 DNA: TGTGCCTGGAGTGTAAGGGGTCTATTCCGGGAAGCTTTCTTT. This gives the protein CAWSVRGLFREAFF.

The chain employs TRBV5-1 and TRBJ2-5; 10 bases are shared with TRBD2. The CDR3 is made up of 16 amino acids. J lost 2 bases, V lost 1 base, and 5 bases had no gene match. The V gene's germline CDR1 is SGHRS and CDR2 YFSETQ. DNA of the CDR3: TGCGCCAGCAGCTTGACTAGCGGGGTTGCGCAAGAGACCCAGTACTTC. This encodes CASSLTSGVAQETQYF.

J is TRBJ2-7 and V is TRBV9; 13 positions agree with TRBD2. J lost 2 bases, V lost 4 bases, and 3 bases had no gene match. Germline loops: CDR1 SGDLS, CDR2 YYNGEE. The CDR3 covers 15 residues. The CDR3 nucleotides read TGTGCCAGCAGCCCCACTAGCGGGAGGGCCTACGAGCAGTACTTC. Translated: CASSPTSGRAYEQYF.

V gene TRBV19 combines with J gene TRBJ2-7, with D perhaps TRBD2 (6 bases). In germline, CDR1 is LNHDA, CDR2 SQIVND (reference sequence). This CDR3 region has 14 residues. Trimming stripped 4 bases from V and 0 bases from J, with 10 bases between. The CDR3 sequence is CASSSGVSSYEQYF. As DNA, the CDR3 is TGTGCCAGTAGTAGCGGGGTTAGCTCCTACGAGCAGTACTTC.

This chain connects TRBV4-1 to TRBJ1-4; 7 nucleotides align to TRBD1. The length of the CDR3 is 17 residues. V lost 1 base and J lost 3; bases outside the gene matches: 8. Germline V gene sequence: CDR1 MGHRA, CDR2 YSYEKL. The CDR3 region is CASSQGPNRGANEKLFF. The CDR3, as DNA: TGCGCCAGCAGCCAAGGCCCAAACAGGGGTGCTAATGAAAAACTGTTTTTT.